The text below deals with one T cell receptor (beta chain). As yet, its antigen is unknown. Sequencing used immunoSEQ multiplex PCR; TCRdb keeps in-frame clones, though not all of them. The sample lists 170,000 or so clones; roughly 93% were seen once. From germline, CDR1 is LNHNV and CDR2 YYDKDF (reference sequence). V lost 1 base and J lost 7, with 16 bases in between. CDR3 size: 16 residues. This sample was taken from a study of T cell responses to AZD1222 COVID-19 vaccine. Notes on the study in general: Close to half of all spike-specific TCRs reportedly target regions of the variants that are unmutated.

This material consisted of peripheral blood, taken 28 days after the second dose of the MenACWY control vaccine. This clonotype was sampled from an adult who received the MenACWY meningococcal vaccine as a control. V and J are TRBV15 and TRBJ2-2; no clear D gene. The CDR3 DNA reads TGTGCCACCAGCAGAGGGTCTCGTGTTGATGGCGGGGAGCTGTTTTTT. It yields the protein CATSRGSRVDGGELFF.